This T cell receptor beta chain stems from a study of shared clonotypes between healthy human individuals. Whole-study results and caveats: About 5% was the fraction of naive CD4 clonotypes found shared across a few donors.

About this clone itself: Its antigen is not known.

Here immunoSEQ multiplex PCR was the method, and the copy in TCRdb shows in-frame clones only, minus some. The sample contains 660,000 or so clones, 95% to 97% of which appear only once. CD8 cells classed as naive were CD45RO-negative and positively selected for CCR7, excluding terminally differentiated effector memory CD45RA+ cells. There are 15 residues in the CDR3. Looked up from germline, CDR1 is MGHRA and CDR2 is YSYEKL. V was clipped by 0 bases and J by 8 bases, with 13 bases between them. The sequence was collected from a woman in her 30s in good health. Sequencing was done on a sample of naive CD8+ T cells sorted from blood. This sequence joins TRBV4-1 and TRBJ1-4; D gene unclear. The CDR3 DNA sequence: TGCGCCAGCAGCCAAGAAACGGGCCCCAGGGAAAAACTGTTTTTT. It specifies CASSQETGPREKLFF.